This TCR beta chain originates from a study of cytomegalovirus exposure and HLA in healthy donors. The germline gives CDR1 LNHDA, CDR2 SQIVND (reference sequence). CDR3 size: 16 residues. With 5 bases removed from V and 7 bases from J, the gap between germline ends came to 20 bases. The table lists this clone with a few counts. Researchers ran the PCR with 60 Vbeta and 13 Jbeta primers. Here immunoSEQ multiplex PCR was the method, and the copy in TCRdb shows in-frame clones only, minus some. This table has around 95,000 clones, around four fifths appearing once. The specimen was PBMCs. The gene calls are TRBV19 and TRBJ2-2; weak D call: TRBD1 (5 bases). The clonotype comes from a female donor in good health and CMV-seropositive. CDR3 bases: TGTGCCAGTAGTCCCTACAGGTTCGGAGTGGACGGGGAGCTGTTTTTT. Its translation is CASSPYRFGVDGELFF.